The 6 T cell receptor beta chains in this list originate from one sample, sequenced in a study of T cells in Graves' hyperthyroidism and ophthalmopathy. From RNA transcripts, TCR beta CDR3 regions were amplified. The study used the HTBI primer set for a first-round RT-PCR of the TCR CDR3. MiXCR was run by TCRdb on the multiplex PCR reads, yielding one entry per CDR3 protein. The sample records about half a million distinct CDR3 sequences, around 22% being singletons. The sequenced sample consisted of blood. The receptors originated from a woman aged 25 to 39 with Graves' ophthalmopathy.

The chain has TRBV28 and TRBJ2-2, with D possibly TRBD2 on 5 matching bases. Per germline, CDR1 MDHEN and CDR2 SYDVKM. CDR3 length: 12 residues. V dropped 7 bases and J dropped 9 bases, with 12 bases sitting between them. The CDR3 nucleotides are TGTGCCAGCAACCCCGGCGGGCGGGAGCTGTTTTTT. Protein product: CASNPGGRELFF.

This clonotype was detected once. The chain combines TRBV24-1 with TRBJ1-3; weak D call: TRBD1 (5 bases). Looked up from germline, CDR1 is KGHDR and CDR2 is SFDVKD. V was cut by 4 bases and J by 5 bases, with 14 bases left in between. CDR3 size: 15 residues. DNA for the CDR3: TGTGCCACCAGTGACGGGACGGGGTCCAGAAACACCATATATTTT. This translates into CATSDGTGSRNTIYF.

This clonotype was observed a handful of times. The V call is TRBV3-1, the J call TRBJ1-2, with D hard to call. Germline V gene sequence: CDR1 LGHDT, CDR2 YNNKEL (reference sequence). Trimming took 1 base from V and 2 from J, leaving 8 bases between them. The CDR3 contains 14 residues. The CDR3 region is CASSQVVGNYGYTF. The CDR3 DNA reads TGTGCCAGCAGCCAAGTAGTGGGAAACTATGGCTACACCTTC.

This clonotype was seen repeatedly, ten times or more. This may be a read error: a much more frequent sequence differs by one nucleotide. The chain has TRBV7-2 and TRBJ1-1; TRBD1 aligns across 10 bases. Germline CDR1 and CDR2: SGHTA and FQGNSA. Germline trimming cut 6 bases from V and 3 bases from J; bases unmatched to any gene: 4. CDR3 length: 14 residues. Written as DNA, the CDR3 is TGTGCCAGCAGTAGGGACAGGGGTGACACTGAAGCTTTCTTT. As protein: CASSRDRGDTEAFF.

The chain has TRBV9 and TRBJ2-5; no reliable D call. CDR3 size: 16 residues. Germline CDR1 SGDLS, CDR2 YYNGEE. V lost 4 bases and J lost 4, with 20 bases in between. DNA of the CDR3: TGTGCCAGCAGCCCGAACGCCGCAGTCGGATTAGAGACCCAGTACTTC. Its translation: CASSPNAAVGLETQYF. The full variable domain, its missing parts supplied by reference TRBV9 and TRBJ2-5, is DSGVTQTPKHLITATGQRVTLRCSPRSGDLSVYWYQQSLDQGLQFLIQYYNGEERAKGNILERFSAQQFPDLHSELNLSSLELGDSALYFCASSPNAAVGLETQYFGPGTRLLVL.

This clonotype was observed many times. J is TRBJ1-1 and V is TRBV18, with unresolved D. V lost 1 base and J 7 bases, leaving 7 bases between the germline ends. This CDR3 spans 12 amino acids. Germline loops: CDR1 KGHSH, CDR2 LQKENI. The CDR3 DNA reads TGTGCCAGCTCACCACTGGTGGTTGAAGCTTTCTTT. Translation gives CASSPLVVEAFF.